This TCR beta chain comes out of a study of T cell responses to AZD1222 COVID-19 vaccine. Analysis merged second doses at about 4 or about 12 weeks. Profiling relied on immunoSEQ multiplex PCR, and the TCRdb table lists in-frame clones only, not all of them. The sample contains about 180,000 clones, 88% of which appear only once. As regards this clone: Its specificity is not known.

Study-wide results and caveats: Variant regions that are unmutated are reportedly the target of nearly half of spike-specific TCRs. Receipt of two AZD1222 doses was followed by a rise in Spike-specific TCR breadth and depth.

Trimming pared 8 bases from V and 5 bases from J, leaving 18 bases between. The CDR3 runs to 15 residues. Per the germline V gene, CDR1 is MDHEN and CDR2 is SYDVKM. The source of this sequence is an adult who received the AZD1222 COVID-19 vaccine. Source: peripheral blood, taken 28 days after the second AZD1222 dose. The rearrangement uses TRBV28 and TRBJ1-4; D is perhaps TRBD1 (5 bases). The CDR3 is CASGPSQDFNEKLFF. For the CDR3, the DNA is TGTGCCAGCGGGCCGTCACAGGACTTCAATGAAAAACTGTTTTTT.